This TCR beta chain was sequenced in a study of metastatic and nonmetastatic thyroid tumors. TCRdb reanalyzed the PCR reads with MiXCR. Among some 30,000 clones listed, roughly 6.8% were seen once. There are many counts of this clone. The CDR3 is 11 residues long. With 3 bases removed from V and 8 bases from J, the gap between germline ends came to 5 bases. No patient received treatment before thyroid surgery. The source of this sequence is a female donor with papillary thyroid cancer or a benign thyroid nodule (not recorded which). Some clones in this sample may be carry-over from other donors' samples. The genes are TRBV12-3 or TRBV12-4 and TRBJ2-1; D uncertain. Sequencing was performed on blood. The CDR3: CASSLVDEQFF. CDR3 sequence (DNA): TGTGCCAGCAGTTTGGTGGATGAGCAGTTCTTC.